This TCR beta chain emerged from a study of blood T cell repertoires in COVID-19. The CDR3 contains 16 residues. J was trimmed by 2 bases and V by 5 bases; bases with no gene match: 11. Germline lookup yields CDR1 MNHEY and CDR2 SMNVEV (reference sequence). This clone was counted only a few times. Methods used by the authors: Quantification of nucleated cells was approximated via reference gene primer amplification. Sequenced by immunoSEQ multiplex PCR; TCRdb stores in-frame clones only, minus some. That table furnishes V, J and clone size, whereas the DNA furnished D and trimming. The repertoire consists of about 110,000 clones, with 84% occurring once and the leading ten covering under 7%.

This TCR was sampled from a woman between 45 and 60 years old with acute or convalescent COVID-19. The sequencing sample was made of peripheral blood. V gene TRBV27 combines with J gene TRBJ2-5, with TRBD1 matching 7 bases. As DNA, the CDR3 is TGTGCCAGCAGTCCCTGGACAGGAAGGACTCAAGAGACCCAGTACTTC. Its protein is CASSPWTGRTQETQYF.